This T cell receptor (beta chain) was captured in a study of control samples from healthy donors and cancer patients. Assay used: immunoSEQ multiplex PCR; TCRdb lists only in-frame clones, some missing. Of 170,000 or so clones listed, approximately 92% were seen once; the top ten hold over 1.3%. The CDR3 is 13 residues long. V shed 0 bases and J shed 8 bases, with 10 bases lying between them. The chain has TRBV23-1 and TRBJ1-2; D gene uncertain. TRBV23-1 is filed as an ORF, its function uncertain. The sequenced material came from blood. This TCR was recovered from a man between 18 and 29 years old in good health. The CDR3 DNA is TGCGCCAGCAGTCAATCCCCGGGGTCCGGCTACACCTTC. It codes for CASSQSPGSGYTF.